This T cell receptor beta chain was retrieved from a study of T cell clonotyping in hematopoietic cell transplantation. Regarding this clone: Its specificity is not known.

The study's findings and limits: Broader posttransplant TCR repertoire diversity was predicted by graft donor and pretransplant recipient Inverse Simpson Index values. After transplant, recipient diversity fell while pathologically expanded clonotypes grew through day 180.

Only in-frame clones appear in the TCRdb table, and some are missing; sequencing was by immunoSEQ multiplex PCR. The sample yields 8,500 to 14,000 clones, roughly nine tenths seen once. The CDR3 loop spans 16 amino acids. The V end was cut by 0 bases, the J end by 2 bases, with 14 bases between. Per germline, CDR1 LNHNV and CDR2 YYDKDF (reference sequence). Recipients were bled about 28 days pretransplant and at posttransplant days 30, 100, 180. The sequencing here drew on PBMCs, taken 100 days after allogeneic stem cell transplant. The source of this sequence is a female patient in her 60s who had an allogeneic stem cell transplant from an unrelated donor, so the T cells may come from the graft donor. Some clones in this sample may be carry-over from other donors' samples. This chain joins TRBV15 and TRBJ2-7, with D possibly matching TRBD1 (5 bases). The CDR3 region has the DNA TGTGCCACCAGCAGAGAAAAGTCCAGGGCTCCCTACGAGCAGTACTTC. Translation: CATSREKSRAPYEQYF.